These 24 T cell receptor beta chains were sequenced from one sample in a study of Graves' ophthalmopathy and Graves' hyperthyroidism. RNA transcripts were the source from which TCR beta CDR3 regions were amplified. HTBI primers were employed in first-round RT-PCR, then a second-round multiplex PCR followed. MiXCR, run by TCRdb on the multiplex PCR reads, gives a single entry per CDR3 protein. The sample includes 210,000 or so distinct CDR3 sequences, around 30% of them seen just once. Sequencing was performed on peripheral blood. These receptors were collected from a man in his forties or fifties with Graves' ophthalmopathy.

This clonotype has ten or more counts. In DNA, the CDR3 is TGCAGCGTTATTTACAGCCAAGAGACCCAGTACTTC. It translates to CSVIYSQETQYF. V is TRBV29-1 and J is TRBJ2-5; the D is unclear. Trimming took 5 bases from V and 1 from J, leaving 8 bases between them. Per the germline V gene, CDR1 is SQVTM and CDR2 is ANQGSEA. The CDR3 contains 12 residues.

This rearrangement joins TRBV6-2 or TRBV6-3 to TRBJ1-5; D unclear. V dropped 6 bases and J dropped 0 bases, with 21 bases sitting between them. The germline gives CDR1 MNHEY, CDR2 SVGEGT. The CDR3 totals 18 residues. The DNA for the CDR3 is TGTGCCAGCAGCTTAGATCCCTGCTGCCTAAATAGCAATCAGCCCCAGCATTTT. Translating it yields CASSLDPCCLNSNQPQHF.

The chain couples TRBV28 to TRBJ2-5, with D perhaps matching TRBD1 (5 bases). This CDR3 has 15 residues. V lost 5 bases, J lost 2 bases, and 15 bases lay in between. In germline, CDR1 is MDHEN, CDR2 SYDVKM. The CDR3 sequence is CASSDLLGQQETQYF. The CDR3, as DNA: TGTGCCAGCAGTGACCTTTTGGGGCAACAAGAGACCCAGTACTTC.

This clonotype was recorded many times. The chain uses TRBV6-5 and TRBJ1-2, with 8 bases identical to TRBD1. CDR1 MNHEY and CDR2 SVGAGI come from the germline V gene. The CDR3 is 13 residues long. Trimming took 5 bases from V and 8 from J; bases not matched to a gene: 7. CDR3 residues: CASSLTGVAGYTF. CDR3 nucleotides: TGTGCCAGCAGTCTGACAGGGGTAGCGGGCTACACCTTC.

The sample holds many counts of this clonotype. This chain connects TRBV19 to TRBJ2-2; the D gene is possibly TRBD1 (6 bases). V was shortened by 1 base and J by 3 bases, with 9 bases between the two germline ends. The CDR3 has 15 amino acids. Germline-derived CDR1 and CDR2 are LNHDA and SQIVND (reference sequence). This CDR3 is CASSIAGVDTGELFF. The CDR3 DNA sequence: TGTGCCAGTAGTATAGCAGGGGTAGACACCGGGGAGCTGTTTTTT.

This clonotype has at least ten counts. The V call is TRBV2, the J call TRBJ2-5; unclear D gene. The CDR3 covers 15 residues. CDR1 is SNHLY, CDR2 FYNNEI, per germline. V was clipped by 6 bases and J by 2 bases, with 16 bases between them. CDR3 nucleotide sequence: TGTGCCAGCAGGGGTGGCCAGGATTGGCAAGAGACCCAGTACTTC. Its translation: CASRGGQDWQETQYF.

The sample holds many counts of this clonotype. This rearrangement joins TRBV6-1 to TRBJ2-2; 7 bases agree with TRBD2. V trimming: 8 bases; J trimming: 2 bases; junction bases outside the gene matches: 5. The CDR3 has 14 residues. From germline, CDR1 is MNHNS and CDR2 SASEGT. The CDR3 here is CASWLAANTGELFF. The CDR3, as DNA: TGTGCCAGCTGGCTAGCGGCTAACACCGGGGAGCTGTTTTTT.

This clonotype was recorded many times. The chain joins TRBV7-9 to TRBJ2-2; 8 bases line up with TRBD1. V shed 3 bases and J 0 bases; nucleotides not matched to a gene: 0. This CDR3 is built from 15 residues. Germline values: CDR1 SEHNR, CDR2 FQNEAQ (reference sequence). The CDR3 DNA reads as TGTGCCAGCAGCTTGGGACAGGCGAACACCGGGGAGCTGTTTTTT. It translates to CASSLGQANTGELFF.

This clonotype was detected ten times or more. The DNA for the CDR3 is TGTGCCAGCAGCCTCCTCGGGACTAGAAACGAGCAGTACTTC. Translation: CASSLLGTRNEQYF. The chain uses TRBV7-2 and TRBJ2-7; TRBD2 matches 8 bases. The CDR3 has 14 amino acids. Trimming took 5 bases from V and 5 from J; bases not matched to a gene: 8. Looked up from germline, CDR1 is SGHTA and CDR2 is FQGNSA.

The chain links TRBV5-1 to TRBJ2-7; 8 nucleotides line up with TRBD1. Germline values: CDR1 SGHRS, CDR2 YFSETQ. V shed 3 bases, J shed 5 bases, and the junction held 4 bases outside the gene matches. This CDR3 region has 13 residues. CDR3 loop: CASSYPDRDEQYF. The CDR3 bases are TGCGCCAGCAGCTACCCGGACAGGGACGAGCAGTACTTC.

This clonotype was observed at least ten times. As the CDR3 is not closed by the conserved phenylalanine or tryptophan, this likely results from a read error. The DNA is omitted, as the CDR3 cannot be located on it reliably, and the CDR3 follows TCRdb's listing. V usage is TRBV28 and J usage is TRBJ1-1. The CDR3 is 9 residues long, ends included. CDR1 MDHEN and CDR2 SYDVKM come from the germline V gene. CDR3 protein: CASSSIHHI.

The V gene is TRBV28, the J gene TRBJ2-7, with TRBD1 matching over 7 bases. CDR3 length equals 14 residues. V lost 10 bases, J lost 0 bases, and 9 bases stayed unmatched. The germline V gene has CDR1 MDHEN and CDR2 SYDVKM. The CDR3 loop is CATHSTGTSYEQYF. In nucleotides, the CDR3 is TGTGCCACCCATTCGACAGGGACCTCCTACGAGCAGTACTTC.

This clonotype came up many times. For the CDR3, the DNA is TGTGCCTGGAGTGTCCTAGGGGCGCGGGAGGGCCTAGAGACCCAGTACTTC. It encodes CAWSVLGAREGLETQYF. J is TRBJ2-5 and V is TRBV30, with 9 bases aligning to TRBD2. The CDR3 consists of 17 residues. Germline CDR1 GTSNPN, CDR2 SVGIG (reference sequence). After removal of 0 bases from V and 4 bases from J, the junction contained 12 bases not matched to a gene.

At least ten counts were recorded for this clonotype. The chain couples TRBV6-5 to TRBJ1-5; TRBD1 matches 7 bases. The CDR3 has 14 residues. Germline V gene sequence: CDR1 MNHEY, CDR2 SVGAGI. V gave up 8 bases and J gave up 3 bases; unmatched junction bases: 7. The CDR3 region has the DNA TGTGCCAGCTCCACAGGGGTCTACAATCAGCCCCAGCATTTT. Residues: CASSTGVYNQPQHF.

This clonotype was observed at least ten times. The rearrangement uses TRBV19 and TRBJ1-5, with 7 nucleotides matching TRBD1. Germline lookup yields CDR1 LNHDA and CDR2 SQIVND (reference sequence). The CDR3 extends over 14 amino acids. J was trimmed by 3 bases and V by 5 bases; bases with no gene match: 4. CDR3 protein: CASSQGGPNQPQHF. DNA of the CDR3: TGTGCCAGTAGTCAGGGGGGACCCAATCAGCCCCAGCATTTT.

This clonotype was detected many times. The chain carries TRBV12-3 or TRBV12-4 and TRBJ1-5; D remains ambiguous. V was clipped by 3 bases and J by 3 bases, with 15 bases between them. The CDR3 covers 16 residues. CDR3 coding DNA: TGTGCCAGCAGTTTTTACGCGGCAGGTTCCAATCAGCCCCAGCATTTT. Its protein product is CASSFYAAGSNQPQHF.

This clonotype occurred many times. This chain connects TRBV7-6 to TRBJ2-5; 8 nucleotides line up with TRBD1. Germline V gene lookup returns CDR1 SGHVS and CDR2 FNYEAQ. The CDR3 is 16 residues long. V was pared by 2 bases and J by 6 bases, with 11 bases of the junction left unmatched. In DNA form, the CDR3 reads TGTGCCAGCAGCTTATATGAGGCAGGGGGCAGAAAGACCCAGTACTTC. Encoded protein: CASSLYEAGGRKTQYF.

V and J are TRBV6-1 and TRBJ1-2; 7 bases map to TRBD1. V lost 7 bases, J lost 9 bases, and 8 bases stayed unmatched. Germline V lookup: CDR1 MNHNS, CDR2 SASEGT. The CDR3 spans 12 residues. The CDR3, as DNA: TGTGCCAGCACCACAGGGGTACAGAGCTACACCTTC. It yields the protein CASTTGVQSYTF.

This clonotype was counted ten times or more. V and J are TRBV6-2 or TRBV6-3 and TRBJ2-7; TRBD1 is a possible D gene (5 bases). Germline CDR1 and CDR2: MNHEY and SVGEGT. The CDR3 sequence is 14 residues long. With 7 bases removed from V and 2 bases from J, the gap between germline ends came to 15 bases. The CDR3 sequence is CASTYVKGAYEQYF. CDR3 in DNA: TGTGCCAGCACCTACGTCAAAGGGGCCTACGAGCAGTACTTC.

This clonotype was found many times. The chain joins TRBV7-3 to TRBJ1-6; TRBD1 matches 9 bases. V gave up 5 bases and J gave up 8 bases; unmatched junction bases: 4. The CDR3 has 14 residues. Germline V lookup: CDR1 SGHTA, CDR2 FQGTGA. The chain's CDR3 is CASSLTGGDSPLHF. The CDR3 DNA is TGTGCCAGCAGCCTCACAGGGGGCGATTCACCCCTCCACTTT.

This chain uses TRBV27 with TRBJ2-7; 8 bases are shared with TRBD1. The CDR3 length is 15 residues. V dropped 5 bases and J dropped 6; count of bases not matched to a gene: 12. CDR1 MNHEY and CDR2 SMNVEV come from the germline V gene (reference sequence). The CDR3 here is CASSERTGLRSEQYF. The CDR3 DNA follows: TGTGCCAGCAGTGAGAGGACAGGGCTGAGGAGCGAGCAGTACTTC.

This clonotype was seen at least ten times. The rearrangement uses TRBV11-2 and TRBJ2-5, with no clear D. From germline, CDR1 is SGHAT and CDR2 FQNNGV. V lost 4 bases to trimming and J lost 0 bases, with 12 bases between them. The CDR3 covers 15 residues. CDR3 coding DNA: TGTGCCAGCAGCTCCCAGGACGGACACCAAGAGACCCAGTACTTC. Its protein is CASSSQDGHQETQYF.

This clonotype occurred many times. The V call is TRBV27, the J call TRBJ2-2; 9 bases are a match to TRBD2. J was trimmed by 8 bases and V by 6 bases; bases with no gene match: 13. The CDR3 contains 16 residues. CDR1 and CDR2 from the germline V gene are MNHEY and SMNVEV (reference sequence). The CDR3 loop reads CASRSGMVAGAGELFF. CDR3 sequence (DNA): TGTGCCAGCAGATCGGGGATGGTAGCGGGAGCGGGGGAGCTGTTTTTT.

The chain has TRBV6-5 and TRBJ2-7; D possibly matches TRBD1 or TRBD2 (7 bases each). The germline V and J ends were trimmed by 0 bases and 1 base, with 13 bases remaining between them. The V gene's germline CDR1 is MNHEY and CDR2 SVGAGI. The CDR3 runs 16 residues. CDR3 DNA sequence: TGTGCCAGCAGTTACTCCCAGGGGGGGTTTTCCTACGAGCAGTACTTC. Translation: CASSYSQGGFSYEQYF.